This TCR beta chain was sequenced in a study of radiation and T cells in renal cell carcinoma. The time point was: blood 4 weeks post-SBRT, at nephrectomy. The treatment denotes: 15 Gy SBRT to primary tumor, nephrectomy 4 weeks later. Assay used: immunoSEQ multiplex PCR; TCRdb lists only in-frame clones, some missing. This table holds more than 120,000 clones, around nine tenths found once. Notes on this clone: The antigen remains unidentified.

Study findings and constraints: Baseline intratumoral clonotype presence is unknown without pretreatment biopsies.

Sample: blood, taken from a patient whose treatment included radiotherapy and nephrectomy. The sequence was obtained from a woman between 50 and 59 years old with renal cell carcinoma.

The CDR3 protein is CASSLGGSQETQYF. The CDR3 DNA follows: TGTGCCAGCAGCTTAGGGGGGTCCCAAGAGACCCAGTACTTC. The gene calls are TRBV7-2 and TRBJ2-5, with D perhaps TRBD1 or TRBD2 (5 bases each). The V end lost 1 base, the J end lost 1 base, and 7 bases lay between the germline ends. The V gene's germline CDR1 is SGHTA and CDR2 FQGNSA. The CDR3 spans 14 residues. The full variable domain, rest sourced from reference TRBV7-2 and TRBJ2-5, is GAGVSQSPSNKVTEKGKDVELRCDPISGHTALYWYRQSLGQGLEFLIYFQGNSAPDKSGLPSDRFSAERTGGSVSTLTIQRTQQEDSAVYLCASSLGGSQETQYFGPGTRLLVL.